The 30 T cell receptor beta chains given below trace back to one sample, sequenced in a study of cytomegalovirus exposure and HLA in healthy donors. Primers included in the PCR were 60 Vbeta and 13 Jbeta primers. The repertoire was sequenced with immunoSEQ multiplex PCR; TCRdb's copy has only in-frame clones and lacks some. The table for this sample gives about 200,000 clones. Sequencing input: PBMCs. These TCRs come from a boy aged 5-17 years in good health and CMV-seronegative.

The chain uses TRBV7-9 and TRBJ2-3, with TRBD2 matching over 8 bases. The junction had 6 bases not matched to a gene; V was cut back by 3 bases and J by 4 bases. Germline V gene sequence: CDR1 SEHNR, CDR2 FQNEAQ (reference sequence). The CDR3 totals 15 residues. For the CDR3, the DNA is TGTGCCAGCAGCTTGACGGGGGGGCTTGCAGATACGCAGTATTTT. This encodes CASSLTGGLADTQYF.

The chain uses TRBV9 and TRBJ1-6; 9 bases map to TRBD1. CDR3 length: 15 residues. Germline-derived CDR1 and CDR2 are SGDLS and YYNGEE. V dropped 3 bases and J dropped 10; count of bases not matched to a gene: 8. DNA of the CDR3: TGTGCCAGCAGCGCCCCGGGACAGGGTAACTCACCCCTCCACTTT. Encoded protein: CASSAPGQGNSPLHF. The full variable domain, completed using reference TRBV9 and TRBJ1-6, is DSGVTQTPKHLITATGQRVTLRCSPRSGDLSVYWYQQSLDQGLQFLIQYYNGEERAKGNILERFSAQQFPDLHSELNLSSLELGDSALYFCASSAPGQGNSPLHFGNGTRLTVT.

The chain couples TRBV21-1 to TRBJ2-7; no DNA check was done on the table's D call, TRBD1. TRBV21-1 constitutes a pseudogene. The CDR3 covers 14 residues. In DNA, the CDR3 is TGTGCCAGCAGTACGGGACAGGGGGTCCGCGAGCAGTACTTC. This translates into CASSTGQGVREQYF.

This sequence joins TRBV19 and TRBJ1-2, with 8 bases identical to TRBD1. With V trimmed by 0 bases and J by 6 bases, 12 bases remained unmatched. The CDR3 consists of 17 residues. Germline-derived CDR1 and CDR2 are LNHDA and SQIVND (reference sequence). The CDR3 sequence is CASSIDNRDRRDHGYTF. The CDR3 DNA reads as TGTGCCAGTAGTATAGATAACCGGGACAGGAGAGATCATGGCTACACCTTC. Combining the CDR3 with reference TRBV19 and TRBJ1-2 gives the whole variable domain DGGITQSPKYLFRKEGQNVTLSCEQNLNHDAMYWYRQDPGQGLRLIYYSQIVNDFQKGDIAEGYSVSREKKESFPLTVTSAQKNPTAFYLCASSIDNRDRRDHGYTFGSGTRLTVV.

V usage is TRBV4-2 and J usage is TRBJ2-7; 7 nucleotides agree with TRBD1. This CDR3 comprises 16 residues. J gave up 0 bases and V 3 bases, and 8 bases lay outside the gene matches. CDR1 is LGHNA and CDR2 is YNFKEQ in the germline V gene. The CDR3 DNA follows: TGTGCCAGCAGCCATGTCCGAGGGACAGCCTCCTACGAGCAGTACTTC. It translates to CASSHVRGTASYEQYF.

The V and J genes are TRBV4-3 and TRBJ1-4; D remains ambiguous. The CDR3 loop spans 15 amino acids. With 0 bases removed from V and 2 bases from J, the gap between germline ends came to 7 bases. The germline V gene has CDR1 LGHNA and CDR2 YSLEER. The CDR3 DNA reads TGCGCCAGCAGCCAAGACCCACTGACTAATGAAAAACTGTTTTTT. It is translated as CASSQDPLTNEKLFF.

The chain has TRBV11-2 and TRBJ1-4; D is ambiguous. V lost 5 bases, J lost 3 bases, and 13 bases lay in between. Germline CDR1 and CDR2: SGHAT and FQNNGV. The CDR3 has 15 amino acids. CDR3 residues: CASSPSGLANEKLFF. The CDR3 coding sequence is TGTGCCAGCAGCCCGTCCGGACTAGCTAATGAAAAACTGTTTTTT.

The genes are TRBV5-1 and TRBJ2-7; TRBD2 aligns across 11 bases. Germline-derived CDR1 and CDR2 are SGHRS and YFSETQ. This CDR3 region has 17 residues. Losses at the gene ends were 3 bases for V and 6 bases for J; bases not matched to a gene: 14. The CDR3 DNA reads TGCGCCAGCAGCTCGCTAGCGGGGGGCCGGGGGTTCCGCGAGCAGTACTTC. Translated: CASSSLAGGRGFREQYF.

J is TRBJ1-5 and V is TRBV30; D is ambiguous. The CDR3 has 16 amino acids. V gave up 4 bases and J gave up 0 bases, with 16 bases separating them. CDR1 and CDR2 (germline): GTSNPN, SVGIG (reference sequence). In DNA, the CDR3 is TGTGCCTGGACCCCCCCTGGAGTAATTAGCAATCAGCCCCAGCATTTT. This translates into CAWTPPGVISNQPQHF.

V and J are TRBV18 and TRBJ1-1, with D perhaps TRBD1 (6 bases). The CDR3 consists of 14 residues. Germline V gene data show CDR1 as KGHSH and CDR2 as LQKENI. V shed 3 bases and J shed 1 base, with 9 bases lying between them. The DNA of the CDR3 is TGTGCCAGCTCACCCGAGACAGGGAACACTGAAGCTTTCTTT. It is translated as CASSPETGNTEAFF.

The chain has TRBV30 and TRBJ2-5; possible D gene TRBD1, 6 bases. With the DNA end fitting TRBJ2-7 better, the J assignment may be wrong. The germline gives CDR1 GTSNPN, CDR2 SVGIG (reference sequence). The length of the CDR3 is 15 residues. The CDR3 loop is CAWSGGQVHRYEQYF. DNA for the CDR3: TGTGCCTGGAGTGGGGGGCAGGTCCACCGCTACGAGCAGTACTTC.

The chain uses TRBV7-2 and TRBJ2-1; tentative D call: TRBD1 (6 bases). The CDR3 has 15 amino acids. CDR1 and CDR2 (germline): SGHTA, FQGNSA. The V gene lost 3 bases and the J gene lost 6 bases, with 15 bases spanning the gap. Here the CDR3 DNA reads TGTGCCAGCAGCTTTGACAGGCCTAAAGTCAATGAGCAGTTCTTC. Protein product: CASSFDRPKVNEQFF. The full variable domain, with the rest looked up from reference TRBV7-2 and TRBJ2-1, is GAGVSQSPSNKVTEKGKDVELRCDPISGHTALYWYRQSLGQGLEFLIYFQGNSAPDKSGLPSDRFSAERTGGSVSTLTIQRTQQEDSAVYLCASSFDRPKVNEQFFGPGTRLTVL.

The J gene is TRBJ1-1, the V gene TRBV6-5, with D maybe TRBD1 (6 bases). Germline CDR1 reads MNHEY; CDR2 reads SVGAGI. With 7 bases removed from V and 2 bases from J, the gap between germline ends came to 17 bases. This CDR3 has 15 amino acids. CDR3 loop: CASMRYRVYNTEAFF. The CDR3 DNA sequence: TGTGCCAGCATGAGGTACAGGGTCTACAACACTGAAGCTTTCTTT.

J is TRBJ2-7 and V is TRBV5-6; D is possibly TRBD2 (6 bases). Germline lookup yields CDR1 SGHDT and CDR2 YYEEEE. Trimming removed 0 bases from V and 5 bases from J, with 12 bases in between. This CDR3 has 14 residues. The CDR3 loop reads CASSLVRGSHEQYF. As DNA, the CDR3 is TGTGCCAGCAGCTTGGTTCGGGGGTCCCACGAGCAGTACTTC.

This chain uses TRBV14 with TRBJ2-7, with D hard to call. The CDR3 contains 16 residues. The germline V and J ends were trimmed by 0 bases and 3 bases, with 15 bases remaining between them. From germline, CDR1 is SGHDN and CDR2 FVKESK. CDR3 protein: CASSQDWATPIYEQYF. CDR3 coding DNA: TGTGCCAGCAGCCAAGATTGGGCGACACCGATCTACGAGCAGTACTTC.

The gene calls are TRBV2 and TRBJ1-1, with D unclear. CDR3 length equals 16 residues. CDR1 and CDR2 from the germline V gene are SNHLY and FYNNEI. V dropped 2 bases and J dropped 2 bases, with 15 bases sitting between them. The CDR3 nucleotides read TGTGCCAGCAGTGAAAGCCCCCCGACATATAACACTGAAGCTTTCTTT. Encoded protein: CASSESPPTYNTEAFF.

As DNA, the CDR3 is TGCGCCAGCATGAGTAGCGGGGGATCCAATGAGCAGTTCTTC. It codes for CASMSSGGSNEQFF. The gene calls are TRBV4-3 and TRBJ2-1; 9 nucleotides match TRBD2. The CDR3 has 14 residues. The V gene's germline CDR1 is LGHNA and CDR2 YSLEER. V was pared by 7 bases and J by 6 bases, with 7 bases of the junction left unmatched.

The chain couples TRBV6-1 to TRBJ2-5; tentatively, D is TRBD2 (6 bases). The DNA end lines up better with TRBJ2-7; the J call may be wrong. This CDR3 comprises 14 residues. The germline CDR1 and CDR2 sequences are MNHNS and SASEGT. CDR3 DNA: TGTGCCAGCAATCCGGGACTGGCGAGCTACGAGCAGTACTTC. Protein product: CASNPGLASYEQYF.

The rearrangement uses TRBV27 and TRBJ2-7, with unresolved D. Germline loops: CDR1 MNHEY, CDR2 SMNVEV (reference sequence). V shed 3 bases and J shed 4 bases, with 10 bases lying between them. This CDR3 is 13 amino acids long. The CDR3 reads CASSLLGRYEQYF. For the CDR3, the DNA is TGTGCCAGCAGTTTGTTGGGCCGGTACGAGCAGTACTTC.

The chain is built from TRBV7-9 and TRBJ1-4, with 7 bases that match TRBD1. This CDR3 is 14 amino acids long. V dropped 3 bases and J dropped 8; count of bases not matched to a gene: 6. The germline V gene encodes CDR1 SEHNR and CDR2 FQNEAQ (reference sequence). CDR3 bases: TGTGCCAGCAGCTTGAGACAGGGCGACGAAAAACTGTTTTTT. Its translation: CASSLRQGDEKLFF. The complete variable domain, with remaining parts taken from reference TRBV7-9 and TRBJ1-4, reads DTGVSQNPRHKITKRGQNVTFRCDPISEHNRLYWYRQTLGQGPEFLTYFQNEAQLEKSRLLSDRFSAERPKGSFSTLEIQRTEQGDSAMYLCASSLRQGDEKLFFGSGTQLSVL.

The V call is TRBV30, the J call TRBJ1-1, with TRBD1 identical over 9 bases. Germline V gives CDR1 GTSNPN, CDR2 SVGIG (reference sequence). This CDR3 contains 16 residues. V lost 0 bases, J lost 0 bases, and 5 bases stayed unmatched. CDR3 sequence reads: CAWSVGTGRMNTEAFF. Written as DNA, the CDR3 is TGTGCCTGGAGTGTGGGGACAGGGAGGATGAACACTGAAGCTTTCTTT.

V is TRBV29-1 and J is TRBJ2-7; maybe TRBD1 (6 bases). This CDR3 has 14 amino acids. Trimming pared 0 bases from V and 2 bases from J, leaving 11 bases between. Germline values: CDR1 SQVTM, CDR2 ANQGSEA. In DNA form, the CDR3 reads TGCAGCGTTGAAGATCGGGACAAGCCCTACGAGCAGTACTTC. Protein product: CSVEDRDKPYEQYF.

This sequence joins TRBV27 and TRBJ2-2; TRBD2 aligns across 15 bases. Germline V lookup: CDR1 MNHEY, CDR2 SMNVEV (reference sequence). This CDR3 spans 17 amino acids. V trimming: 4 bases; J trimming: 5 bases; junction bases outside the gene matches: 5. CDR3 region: CASSSPGLAGGTGELFF. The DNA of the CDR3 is TGTGCCAGCAGTTCGCCGGGACTAGCGGGGGGTACCGGGGAGCTGTTTTTT.

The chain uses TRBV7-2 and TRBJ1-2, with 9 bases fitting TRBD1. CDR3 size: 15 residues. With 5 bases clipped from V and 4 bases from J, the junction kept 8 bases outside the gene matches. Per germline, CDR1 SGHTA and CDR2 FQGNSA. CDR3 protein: CASSPGTGPSYGYTF. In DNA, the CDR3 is TGTGCCAGCAGCCCCGGGACAGGGCCCTCCTATGGCTACACCTTC.

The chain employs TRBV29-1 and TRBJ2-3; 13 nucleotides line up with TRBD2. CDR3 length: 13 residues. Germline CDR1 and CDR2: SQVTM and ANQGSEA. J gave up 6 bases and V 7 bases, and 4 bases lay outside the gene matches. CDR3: CSAGLAGADTQYF. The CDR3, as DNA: TGCAGCGCTGGACTAGCGGGGGCCGATACGCAGTATTTT.

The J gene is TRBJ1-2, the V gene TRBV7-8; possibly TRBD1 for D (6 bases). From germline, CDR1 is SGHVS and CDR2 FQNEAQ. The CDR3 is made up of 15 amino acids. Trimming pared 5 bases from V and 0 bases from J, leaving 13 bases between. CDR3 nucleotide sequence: TGTGCCAGCAGCCTCACAGGGTCTTCTAACTATGGCTACACCTTC. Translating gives CASSLTGSSNYGYTF.

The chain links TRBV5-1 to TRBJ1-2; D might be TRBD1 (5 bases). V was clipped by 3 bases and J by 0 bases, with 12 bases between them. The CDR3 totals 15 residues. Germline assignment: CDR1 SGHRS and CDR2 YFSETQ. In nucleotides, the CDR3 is TGCGCCAGCAGCTATCAAGCGGGGGCTAACTATGGCTACACCTTC. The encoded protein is CASSYQAGANYGYTF.

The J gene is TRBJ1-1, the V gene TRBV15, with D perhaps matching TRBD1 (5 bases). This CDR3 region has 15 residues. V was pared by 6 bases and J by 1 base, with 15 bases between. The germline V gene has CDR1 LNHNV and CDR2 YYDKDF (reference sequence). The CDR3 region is CATRTPAGGNTEAFF. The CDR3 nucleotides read TGTGCCACCAGAACCCCTGCGGGGGGGAACACTGAAGCTTTCTTT.

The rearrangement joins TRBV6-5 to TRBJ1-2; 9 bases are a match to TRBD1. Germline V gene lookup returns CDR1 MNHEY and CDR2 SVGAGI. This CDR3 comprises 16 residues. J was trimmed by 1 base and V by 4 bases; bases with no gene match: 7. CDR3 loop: CASSSRQGVINYGYTF. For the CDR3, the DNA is TGTGCCAGCAGTTCACGACAGGGGGTAATTAACTATGGCTACACCTTC.

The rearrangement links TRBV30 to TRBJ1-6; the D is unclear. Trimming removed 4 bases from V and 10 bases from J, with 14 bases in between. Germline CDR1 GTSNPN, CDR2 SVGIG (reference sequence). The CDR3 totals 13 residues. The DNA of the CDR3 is TGTGCCTGGAATCCGGGAGCGGGATCACCCCTCCACTTT. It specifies CAWNPGAGSPLHF. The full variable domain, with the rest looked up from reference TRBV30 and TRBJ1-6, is SQTIHQWPATLVQPVGSPLSLECTVEGTSNPNLYWYRQAAGRGLQLLFYSVGIGQISSEVPQNLSASRPQDRQFILSSKKLLLSDSGFYLCAWNPGAGSPLHFGNGTRLTVT.